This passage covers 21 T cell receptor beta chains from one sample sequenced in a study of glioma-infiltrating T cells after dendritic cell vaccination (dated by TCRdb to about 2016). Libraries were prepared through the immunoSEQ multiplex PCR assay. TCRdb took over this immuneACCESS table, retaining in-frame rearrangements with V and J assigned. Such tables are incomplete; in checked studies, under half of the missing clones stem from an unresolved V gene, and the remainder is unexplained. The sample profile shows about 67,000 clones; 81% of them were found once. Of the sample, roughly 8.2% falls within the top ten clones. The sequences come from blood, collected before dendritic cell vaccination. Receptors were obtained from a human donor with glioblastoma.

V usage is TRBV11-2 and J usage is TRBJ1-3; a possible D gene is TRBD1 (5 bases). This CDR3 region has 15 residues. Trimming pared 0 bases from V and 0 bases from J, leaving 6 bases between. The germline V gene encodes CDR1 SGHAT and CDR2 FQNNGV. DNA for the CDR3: TGTGCCAGCAGCTTAGAAACAGGCTCTGGAAACACCATATATTTT. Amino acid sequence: CASSLETGSGNTIYF. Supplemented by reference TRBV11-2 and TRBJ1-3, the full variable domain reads EAGVAQSPRYKIIEKRQSVAFWCNPISGHATLYWYQQILGQGPKLLIQFQNNGVVDDSQLPKDRFSAERLKGVDSTLKIQPAKLEDSAVYLCASSLETGSGNTIYFGEGSWLTVV.

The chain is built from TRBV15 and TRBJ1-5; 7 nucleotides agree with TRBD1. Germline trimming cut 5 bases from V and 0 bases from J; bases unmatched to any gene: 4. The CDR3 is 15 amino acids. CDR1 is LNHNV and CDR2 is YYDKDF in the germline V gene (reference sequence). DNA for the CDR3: TGTGCCACCAGCCGGGACAGCTATAGCAATCAGCCCCAGCATTTT. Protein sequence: CATSRDSYSNQPQHF.

CDR3 DNA sequence: TGTGCCAGCAGTTACGGCAGACAGGGTAATGAAAAACTGTTTTTT. It codes for CASSYGRQGNEKLFF. The chain links TRBV6-5 to TRBJ1-4; 7 nucleotides match TRBD1. Trimming removed 2 bases from V and 4 bases from J; junction bases left unmatched: 4. The CDR3 extends over 15 amino acids. Germline CDR1 reads MNHEY; CDR2 reads SVGAGI.

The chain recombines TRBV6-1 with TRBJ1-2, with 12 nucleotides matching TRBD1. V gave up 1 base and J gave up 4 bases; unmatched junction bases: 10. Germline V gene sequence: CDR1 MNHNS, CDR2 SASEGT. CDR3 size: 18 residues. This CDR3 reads CASSEGGTGGATGYGYTF. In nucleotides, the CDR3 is TGTGCCAGCAGTGAAGGGGGGACAGGGGGCGCGACTGGCTATGGCTACACCTTC.

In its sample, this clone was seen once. CDR3 DNA: TGCGCCAGCAGCTTGGTTCAGTCTTCGGGCGAGCAGTACTTC. Its translation: CASSLVQSSGEQYF. This chain uses TRBV5-1 with TRBJ2-7, with unresolved D. The CDR3 is made up of 14 amino acids. Trimming removed 0 bases at V and 6 bases at J, with 13 bases between. Germline V gives CDR1 SGHRS, CDR2 YFSETQ.

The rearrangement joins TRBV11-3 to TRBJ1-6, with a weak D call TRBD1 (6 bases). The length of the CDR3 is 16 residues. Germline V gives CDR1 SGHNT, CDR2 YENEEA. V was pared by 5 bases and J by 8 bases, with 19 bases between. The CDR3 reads CASSKNRDARDSPLHF. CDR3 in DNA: TGTGCCAGCAGCAAGAACAGGGACGCTCGGGATTCACCCCTCCACTTT.

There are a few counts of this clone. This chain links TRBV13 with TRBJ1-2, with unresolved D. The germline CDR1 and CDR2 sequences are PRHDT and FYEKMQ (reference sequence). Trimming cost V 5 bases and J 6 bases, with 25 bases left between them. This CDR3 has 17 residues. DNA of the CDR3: TGTGCCAGCAGCCCCCTAGGTGCGTACGGACTAAGCCATGGCTACACCTTC. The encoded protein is CASSPLGAYGLSHGYTF.

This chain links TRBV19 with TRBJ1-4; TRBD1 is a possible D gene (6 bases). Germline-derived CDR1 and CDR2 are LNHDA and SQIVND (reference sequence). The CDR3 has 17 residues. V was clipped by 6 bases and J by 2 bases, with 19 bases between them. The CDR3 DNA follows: TGTGCCAGTAGCAAAACCACCCAAAGGGGGACTAATGAAAAACTGTTTTTT. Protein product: CASSKTTQRGTNEKLFF. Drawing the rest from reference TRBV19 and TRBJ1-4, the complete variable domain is DGGITQSPKYLFRKEGQNVTLSCEQNLNHDAMYWYRQDPGQGLRLIYYSQIVNDFQKGDIAEGYSVSREKKESFPLTVTSAQKNPTAFYLCASSKTTQRGTNEKLFFGSGTQLSVL.

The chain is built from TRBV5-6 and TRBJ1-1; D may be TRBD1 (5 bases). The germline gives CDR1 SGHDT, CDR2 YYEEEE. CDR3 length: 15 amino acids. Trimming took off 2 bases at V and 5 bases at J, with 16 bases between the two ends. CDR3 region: CASSFRSAGQTEAFF. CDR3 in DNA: TGTGCCAGCAGCTTTAGATCGGCAGGGCAGACTGAAGCTTTCTTT.

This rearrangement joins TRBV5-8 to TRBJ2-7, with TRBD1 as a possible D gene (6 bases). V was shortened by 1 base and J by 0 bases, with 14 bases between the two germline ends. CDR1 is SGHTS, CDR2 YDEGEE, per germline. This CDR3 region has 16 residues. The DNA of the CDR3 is TGTGCCAGCAGCTTGTGGACAGAAGGATACTCCTACGAGCAGTACTTC. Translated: CASSLWTEGYSYEQYF. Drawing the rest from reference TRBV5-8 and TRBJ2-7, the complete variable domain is EAGVTQSPTHLIKTRGQQATLRCSPISGHTSVYWYQQALGLGLQFLLWYDEGEERNRGNFPPRFSGRQFPNYSSELNVNALELEDSALYLCASSLWTEGYSYEQYFGPGTRLTVT.

CDR3 residues: CASSRTDPSNYGYTF. The DNA of the CDR3 is TGTGCCAGCAGCCGGACAGACCCTTCTAACTATGGCTACACCTTC. This sequence joins TRBV11-2 and TRBJ1-2, with D maybe TRBD1 (6 bases). Per the germline V gene, CDR1 is SGHAT and CDR2 is FQNNGV. There are 15 residues in the CDR3. The germline V and J ends were trimmed by 5 bases and 0 bases, with 13 bases remaining between them.

The CDR3 sequence: CASSLDRASEQYF. The DNA for the CDR3 is TGTGCCAGCAGCTTAGACAGGGCGAGCGAGCAGTACTTC. V is TRBV7-3 and J is TRBJ2-7; 7 bases match TRBD1. CDR1 and CDR2 from the germline V gene are SGHTA and FQGTGA. The V segment lost 2 bases and the J segment 6 bases; nucleotides outside the gene matches: 4. The length of the CDR3 is 13 residues.

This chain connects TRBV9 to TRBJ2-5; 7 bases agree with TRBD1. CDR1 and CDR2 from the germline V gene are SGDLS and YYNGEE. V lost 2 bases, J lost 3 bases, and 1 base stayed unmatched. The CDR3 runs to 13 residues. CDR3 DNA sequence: TGTGCCAGCAGCGTGACAGGGAAAGAGACCCAGTACTTC. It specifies CASSVTGKETQYF.

Here the CDR3 DNA reads TGTGCCAGCACCACAGGGGAGGACTACGAGCAGTACTTC. Protein product: CASTTGEDYEQYF. V usage is TRBV21-1 and J usage is TRBJ2-7; TRBD1, the D gene given by the table, was not confirmed from the DNA. TRBV21-1 is a listed pseudogene. The CDR3 sequence is 13 residues long.

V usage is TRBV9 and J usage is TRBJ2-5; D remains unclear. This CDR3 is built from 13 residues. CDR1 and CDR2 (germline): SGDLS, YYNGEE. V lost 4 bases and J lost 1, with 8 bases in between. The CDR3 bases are TGTGCCAGCAGCCCCCAGGTCCAAGAGACCCAGTACTTC. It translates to CASSPQVQETQYF.

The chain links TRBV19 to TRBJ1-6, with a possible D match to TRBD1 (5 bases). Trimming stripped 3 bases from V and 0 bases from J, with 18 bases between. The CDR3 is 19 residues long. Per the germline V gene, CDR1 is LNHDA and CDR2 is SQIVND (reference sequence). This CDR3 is CASSIPRMGDSSYNSPLHF. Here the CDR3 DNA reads TGTGCCAGTAGTATTCCACGAATGGGTGACAGCTCCTATAATTCACCCCTCCACTTT.

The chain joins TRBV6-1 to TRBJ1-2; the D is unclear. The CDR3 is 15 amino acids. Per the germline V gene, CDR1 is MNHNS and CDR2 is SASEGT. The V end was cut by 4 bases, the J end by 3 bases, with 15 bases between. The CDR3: CASSGYPGEDYGYTF. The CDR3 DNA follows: TGTGCCAGCAGTGGCTACCCCGGAGAGGACTATGGCTACACCTTC.

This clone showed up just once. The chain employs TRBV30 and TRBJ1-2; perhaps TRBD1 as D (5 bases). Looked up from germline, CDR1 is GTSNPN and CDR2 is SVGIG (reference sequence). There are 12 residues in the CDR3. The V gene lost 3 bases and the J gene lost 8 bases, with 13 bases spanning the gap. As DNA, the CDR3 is TGTGCCTGGAGGTGGACAACGAGCGGCTACACCTTC. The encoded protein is CAWRWTTSGYTF.

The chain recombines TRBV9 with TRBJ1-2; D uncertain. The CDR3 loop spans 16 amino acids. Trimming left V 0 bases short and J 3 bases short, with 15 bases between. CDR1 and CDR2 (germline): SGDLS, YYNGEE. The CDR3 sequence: CASSVGTTIWDYGYTF. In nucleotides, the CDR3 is TGTGCCAGCAGCGTAGGGACTACCATTTGGGACTATGGCTACACCTTC.

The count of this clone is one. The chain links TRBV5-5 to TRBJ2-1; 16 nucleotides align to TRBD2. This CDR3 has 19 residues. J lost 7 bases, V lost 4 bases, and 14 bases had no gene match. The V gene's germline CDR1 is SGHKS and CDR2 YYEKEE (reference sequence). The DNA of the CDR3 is TGTGCCAGCAGCGGGGTTCCCGGGACTAGCGGGGGGGCGAGGAATGAGCAGTTCTTC. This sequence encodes CASSGVPGTSGGARNEQFF.

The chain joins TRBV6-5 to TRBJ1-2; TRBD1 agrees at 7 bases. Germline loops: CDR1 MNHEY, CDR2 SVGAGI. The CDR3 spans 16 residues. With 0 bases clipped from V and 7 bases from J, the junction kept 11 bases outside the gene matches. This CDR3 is CASSYSKGQPLFGYTF. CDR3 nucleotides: TGTGCCAGCAGTTACTCGAAGGGACAGCCTCTTTTTGGCTACACCTTC.